These T cell receptor beta chains were read from a single sample in a study of Graves' ophthalmopathy and Graves' hyperthyroidism. TCRdb redid the calling of the multiplex PCR reads with MiXCR, one entry per CDR3 protein. The sample lists a few hundred thousand distinct CDR3 sequences, roughly 14% occurring once. The sequenced sample was peripheral blood. These receptor sequences come from a woman younger than 35 with stable Graves' hyperthyroidism. CDR3s include the opening cysteine and the closing phenylalanine or tryptophan. A D gene is named only where the DNA matches it firmly. Size values are once, few and many counts, or a class for expanded clones, and some rows have none.

length,D,J,size,V,DNA,CDR3
13,.,TRBJ2-7,many,TRBV12-5,TGTGCTAGTCAGGGTGGCCCTCCCTACGAGCAGTACTTC,CASQGGPPYEQYF
13,.,TRBJ2-7,many,TRBV20-1,TGCAGTGCTATAGCCGGAGGCCCCTACGAGCAGTACTTC,CSAIAGGPYEQYF
14,.,TRBJ2-3,.,TRBV7-9,TGTGCCAGCAGCTTGACGGGGACCACAGATACGCAGTATTTT,CASSLTGTTDTQYF
14,TRBD1,TRBJ2-7,.,TRBV6-1,TGTGCCAGCAGAACACAGGACAGGGTTGGGGAGCAGTACTTC,CASRTQDRVGEQYF
13,.,TRBJ1-2,many,TRBV19,TGTGCCAGTAGTATCCCGGGACGATTAAGCTACACCTTC,CASSIPGRLSYTF
12,.,TRBJ1-1,many,TRBV24-1,TGTGCCACCAGTGATTCGGACAGTGAAGCTTTCTTT,CATSDSDSEAFF
15,.,TRBJ2-2,many,TRBV10-3,TGTGCCTGTTTGTTACAGGGTCTGAACACCGGGGAGCTGTTTTTT,CACLLQGLNTGELFF
13,TRBD1,TRBJ1-1,many,TRBV12-3/TRBV12-4,TGTGCCAGCAGTTTCACAGGGGGCGCTGAAGCTTTCTTT,CASSFTGGAEAFF
16,TRBD2,TRBJ2-5,many,TRBV7-2,TGTGCCAGCAGCTTAGTCGGCCTAGCGGGTCAAGAGACCCAGTACTTC,CASSLVGLAGQETQYF
11,.,TRBJ1-1,many,TRBV6-2/TRBV6-3,TGTGCCAGCCCTAAGGACCCTGAAGCTTTCTTT,CASPKDPEAFF